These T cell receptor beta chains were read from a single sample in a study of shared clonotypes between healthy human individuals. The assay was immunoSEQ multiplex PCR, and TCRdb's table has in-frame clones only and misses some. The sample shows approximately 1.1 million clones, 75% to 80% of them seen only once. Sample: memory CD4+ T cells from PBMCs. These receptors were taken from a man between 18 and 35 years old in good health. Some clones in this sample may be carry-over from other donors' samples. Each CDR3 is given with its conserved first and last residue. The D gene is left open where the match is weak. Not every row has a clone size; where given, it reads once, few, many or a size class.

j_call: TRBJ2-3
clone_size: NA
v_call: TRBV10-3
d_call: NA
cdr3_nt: TGTGCCATCAGTGAGTTTACTAGCACAGATACGCAGTATTTT
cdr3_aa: CAISEFTSTDTQYF

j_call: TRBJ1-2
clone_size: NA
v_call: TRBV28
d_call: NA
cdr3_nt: TGTGCCAGCAGCCCTACAGAGCTCTCTAGGGGCTACACCTTC
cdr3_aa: CASSPTELSRGYTF

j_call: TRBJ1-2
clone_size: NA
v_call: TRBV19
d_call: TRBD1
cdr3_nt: TGTGCCAGTAGTTTGGGGACAGGGGCTAACTATGGCTACACCTTC
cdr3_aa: CASSLGTGANYGYTF

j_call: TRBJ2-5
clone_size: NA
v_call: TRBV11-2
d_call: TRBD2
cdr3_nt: TGTGCCAGCAGCCCCGGACTAGCGGGGGCTCCGTACTTC
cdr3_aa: CASSPGLAGAPYF

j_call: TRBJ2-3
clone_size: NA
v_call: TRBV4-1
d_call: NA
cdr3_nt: TGCGCCAGCAGGGGGCGAGGAGATACGCAGTATTTT
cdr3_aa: CASRGRGDTQYF

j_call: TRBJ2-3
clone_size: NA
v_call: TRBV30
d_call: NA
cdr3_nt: TGTGCCTGGAGTGAAAACACAGATACGCAGTATTTT
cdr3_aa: CAWSENTDTQYF

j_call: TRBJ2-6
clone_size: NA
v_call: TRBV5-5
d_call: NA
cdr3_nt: TGTGCCAGCAGCCGTACGGGAGGGGCCAACGTCCTGACTTTC
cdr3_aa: CASSRTGGANVLTF

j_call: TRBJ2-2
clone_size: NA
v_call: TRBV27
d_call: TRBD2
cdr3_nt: TGTGCCAGCAGTTTATTAGGGACTAGTTTTTATGTCGGGGAGCTGTTTTTT
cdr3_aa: CASSLLGTSFYVGELFF

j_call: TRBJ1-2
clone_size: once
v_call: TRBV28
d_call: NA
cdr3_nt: TGTGCCAGCACCCCCGGGGGGCTTAATATTGCTGACACCTTC
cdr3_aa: CASTPGGLNIADTF

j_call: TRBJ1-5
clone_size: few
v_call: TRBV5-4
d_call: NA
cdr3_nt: TGTGCCAGCAGCAAAGACAGAGACCCCGTCCAGCCCCAGCATTTT
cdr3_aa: CASSKDRDPVQPQHF

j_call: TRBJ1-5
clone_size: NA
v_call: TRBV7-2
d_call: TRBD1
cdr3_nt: TGTGCCAGCAGCCTCCGACAGGGCGGCAATCAGCCCCAGCATTTT
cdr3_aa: CASSLRQGGNQPQHF

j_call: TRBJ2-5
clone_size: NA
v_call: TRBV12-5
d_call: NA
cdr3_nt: TGTGCTAGTGCCAGCAATAATCAAGAGACCCAGTACTTC
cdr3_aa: CASASNNQETQYF

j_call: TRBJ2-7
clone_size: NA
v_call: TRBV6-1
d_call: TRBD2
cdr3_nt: TGTGCCAGCAGTGGGACTAGCGGGAGGAAGAACGAGCAGTACTTC
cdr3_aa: CASSGTSGRKNEQYF

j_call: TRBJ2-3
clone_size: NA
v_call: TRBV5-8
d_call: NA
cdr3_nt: TGTGCCAGCAGCTTACGAGGGGACTTCACAGATACGCAGTATTTT
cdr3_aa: CASSLRGDFTDTQYF

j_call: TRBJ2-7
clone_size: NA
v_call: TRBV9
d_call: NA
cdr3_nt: TGTGCCAGCAGCGTCAGCGGGACAGCCTACGAGCAGTACTTC
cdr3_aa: CASSVSGTAYEQYF

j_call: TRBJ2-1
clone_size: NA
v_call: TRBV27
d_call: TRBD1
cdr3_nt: TGTGCCAGCAGTCTAGACAGGGGCGAGAATGAGCAGTTCTTC
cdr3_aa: CASSLDRGENEQFF

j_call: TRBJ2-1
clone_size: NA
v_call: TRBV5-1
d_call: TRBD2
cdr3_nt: TGCGCCAGCAGCATGAGAAGCGGGAACAATGAGCAGTTCTTC
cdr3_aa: CASSMRSGNNEQFF

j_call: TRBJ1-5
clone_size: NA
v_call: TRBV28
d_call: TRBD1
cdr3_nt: TGTGCCAGCAGCCCGACAGGGGGTAATTTCCGCAATCAGCCCCAGCATTTT
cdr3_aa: CASSPTGGNFRNQPQHF

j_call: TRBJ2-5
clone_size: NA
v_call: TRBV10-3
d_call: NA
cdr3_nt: TGTGCCATCAGTGCCTCCGATGAGACCCAGTACTTC
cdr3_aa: CAISASDETQYF

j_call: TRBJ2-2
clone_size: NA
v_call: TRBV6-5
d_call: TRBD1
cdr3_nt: TGTGCCAGCACCCCCGGGACAGACAACGCAGGGGAGCTGTTTTTT
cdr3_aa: CASTPGTDNAGELFF

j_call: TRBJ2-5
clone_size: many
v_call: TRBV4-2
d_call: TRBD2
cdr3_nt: TGTGCCAGCAGCCAGACGGGACTAGCGGCCCGGGAGACCCAGTACTTC
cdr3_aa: CASSQTGLAARETQYF

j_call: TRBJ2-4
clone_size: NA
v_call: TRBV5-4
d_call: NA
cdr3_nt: TGTGCCAGCAGCGCGGGATCGGTAGTGGCCAAAAACATTCAGTACTTC
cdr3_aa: CASSAGSVVAKNIQYF

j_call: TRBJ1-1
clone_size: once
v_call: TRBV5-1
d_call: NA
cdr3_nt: TGCGCCAGCAGCTTGTTGGGGCCCGGAACGTCTGAAGCTTTCTTT
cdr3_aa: CASSLLGPGTSEAFF

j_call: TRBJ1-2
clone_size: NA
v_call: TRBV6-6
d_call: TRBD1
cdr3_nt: TGTGCCAGCAGTTACTCAAGACAGGGCATAAACTATGGCTACACCTTC
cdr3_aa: CASSYSRQGINYGYTF

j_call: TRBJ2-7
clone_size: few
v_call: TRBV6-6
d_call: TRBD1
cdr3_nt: TGTGCCAGCAGCCTGGGACAGGGGGCATACGAGCAGTACTTC
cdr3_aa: CASSLGQGAYEQYF

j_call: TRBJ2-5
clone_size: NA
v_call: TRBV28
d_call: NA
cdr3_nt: TGTGCCAGCAATCTCCGGGACTTCCAAGAGACCCAGTACTTC
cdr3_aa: CASNLRDFQETQYF

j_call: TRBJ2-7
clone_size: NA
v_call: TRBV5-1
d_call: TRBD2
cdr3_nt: TGCGCCAGCAGCTTGGAGGGACTAGCGGGAGAGCAGTACTTC
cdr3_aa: CASSLEGLAGEQYF

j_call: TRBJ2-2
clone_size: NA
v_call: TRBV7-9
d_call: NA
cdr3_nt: TGTGCCAGCAGCTTACCCCGGGTTTCTACCGGGGAGCTGTTTTTT
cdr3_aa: CASSLPRVSTGELFF

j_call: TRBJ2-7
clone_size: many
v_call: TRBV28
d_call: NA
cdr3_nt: TGTGCCAGCAGCGACAGGCACCCCTCCTACGAGCAGTACTTC
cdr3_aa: CASSDRHPSYEQYF

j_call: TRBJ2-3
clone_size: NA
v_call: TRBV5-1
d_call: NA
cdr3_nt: TGCGCCAGCAGCTTATCGGGAGATACGCAGTATTTT
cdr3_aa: CASSLSGDTQYF

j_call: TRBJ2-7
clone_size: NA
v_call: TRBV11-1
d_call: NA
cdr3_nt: TGTGCCAGCAGCGGATTATACGAGCAGTACTTC
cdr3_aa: CASSGLYEQYF